A single sample is the source of the 30 T cell receptor beta chains below, sequenced in a study of immune evolution from preneoplasia to lung adenocarcinoma. Measured with immunoSEQ multiplex PCR; TCRdb has only the in-frame clones, and not every one. The sample shows some 7,500 clones, around 82% of them seen only once. Material: FFPE minimally invasive lung adenocarcinoma tissue. Receptors were obtained from a person older than 75 with lung adenocarcinoma.

The chain has TRBV28 and TRBJ2-3, with D hard to call. The CDR3 extends over 16 amino acids. Germline CDR1 reads MDHEN; CDR2 reads SYDVKM. The V end lost 7 bases, the J end lost 0 bases, and 17 bases lay between the germline ends. This chain's CDR3 is CASKKEGIRSTDTQYF. CDR3 bases: TGTGCCAGCAAAAAGGAAGGGATTCGGAGCACAGATACGCAGTATTTT.

V gene TRBV27 combines with J gene TRBJ2-1; D is unresolved. Trimming left V 5 bases short and J 0 bases short, with 11 bases between. Germline CDR1 and CDR2: MNHEY and SMNVEV (reference sequence). This CDR3 region has 15 residues. Written as DNA, the CDR3 is TGTGCCAGCAGTCCCACCGGCAGCTCCTACAATGAGCAGTTCTTC. Its protein is CASSPTGSSYNEQFF.

This chain connects TRBV2 to TRBJ1-4; TRBD1 aligns across 7 bases. The V and J ends lost 6 bases and 5 bases, in that order; junction bases with no gene match: 9. The CDR3 extends over 15 amino acids. Looked up from germline, CDR1 is SNHLY and CDR2 is FYNNEI. The CDR3 reads CASSLSTGINEKLFF. The CDR3 region has the DNA TGTGCCAGCAGCCTATCGACAGGGATCAATGAAAAACTGTTTTTT.

V and J are TRBV6-5 and TRBJ2-1; 12 bases map to TRBD2. After removal of 0 bases from V and 7 bases from J, the junction contained 4 bases not matched to a gene. The length of the CDR3 is 16 residues. Germline CDR1 reads MNHEY; CDR2 reads SVGAGI. Here the CDR3 reads CASSYSTSGRGNEQFF. In nucleotides, the CDR3 is TGTGCCAGCAGTTACTCGACTAGCGGGAGAGGGAATGAGCAGTTCTTC.

J is TRBJ2-7 and V is TRBV30; 7 bases match TRBD2. The CDR3 is 13 residues long. Losses at the gene ends were 4 bases for V and 6 bases for J; bases not matched to a gene: 9. Germline V CDR1 and CDR2: GTSNPN, SVGIG (reference sequence). The CDR3 spells CAWNAGAPAEQYF. The CDR3 nucleotides are TGTGCCTGGAACGCGGGAGCGCCCGCCGAGCAGTACTTC.

The chain joins TRBV18 to TRBJ2-2; D is ambiguous. This CDR3 region has 14 residues. V was clipped by 5 bases and J by 1 base, with 8 bases between them. Germline assignment: CDR1 KGHSH and CDR2 LQKENI. Written as DNA, the CDR3 is TGTGCCAGCTCAGCGAAGCGGAACACCGGGGAGCTGTTTTTT. This encodes CASSAKRNTGELFF.

This clone appeared once. The chain employs TRBV30 and TRBJ1-2, with unresolved D. This CDR3 has 13 amino acids. V was shortened by 1 base and J by 4 bases, with 10 bases between the two germline ends. Germline CDR1 is GTSNPN and CDR2 is SVGIG (reference sequence). The CDR3, as DNA: TGTGCCTGGAGTGGTCCGGGGAGCTATGGCTACACCTTC. Its protein is CAWSGPGSYGYTF.

The chain couples TRBV11-2 to TRBJ2-7; either TRBD1 or TRBD2 may fit D (5 bases each). The germline V and J ends were trimmed by 2 bases and 4 bases, with 12 bases remaining between them. The CDR3 is 14 residues long. Germline V gene data show CDR1 as SGHAT and CDR2 as FQNNGV. CDR3 in DNA: TGTGCCAGCAGCTTAAGAGGGGTTTTGTACGAGCAGTACTTC. Translated: CASSLRGVLYEQYF.

This rearrangement joins TRBV7-9 to TRBJ2-2; TRBD1 agrees at 8 bases. CDR1 is SEHNR and CDR2 is FQNEAQ in the germline V gene (reference sequence). This CDR3 has 14 residues. V lost 4 bases to trimming and J lost 8 bases; unmatched junction nucleotides: 6. CDR3 region: CASSSYRGLGELFF. The CDR3 DNA reads as TGTGCCAGCAGCTCCTACAGGGGGTTGGGGGAGCTGTTTTTT.

This chain uses TRBV7-6 with TRBJ2-1; the D is unclear. This CDR3 region has 15 residues. The V gene's germline CDR1 is SGHVS and CDR2 FNYEAQ. V shed 2 bases and J shed 0 bases, with 8 bases lying between them. The CDR3 DNA is TGTGCCAGCAGCTTAATGGGCAGCTCCTACAATGAGCAGTTCTTC. Translating gives CASSLMGSSYNEQFF.

The V and J genes are TRBV5-1 and TRBJ2-1; D is undetermined. CDR3 length: 13 residues. The V end was cut by 0 bases, the J end by 6 bases, with 7 bases between. Germline V gene data show CDR1 as SGHRS and CDR2 as YFSETQ. CDR3 bases: TGCGCCAGCAGCTTGGAAGTAGCCAATGAGCAGTTCTTC. Its protein is CASSLEVANEQFF.

V usage is TRBV10-3 and J usage is TRBJ2-1; D is unresolved. CDR1 and CDR2 from the germline V gene are ENHRY and SYGVKD. There are 11 residues in the CDR3. V was shortened by 10 bases and J by 12 bases, with 16 bases between the two germline ends. Written as DNA, the CDR3 is TGTGCCACATCTGAGTACGAAGGGCAGTTCTTC. Translated: CATSEYEGQFF.

V usage is TRBV6-5 and J usage is TRBJ2-1, with 7 positions matching TRBD2. Trimming cost V 5 bases and J 6 bases; bases outside gene matches: 10. Germline V gene sequence: CDR1 MNHEY, CDR2 SVGAGI. The length of the CDR3 is 15 residues. For the CDR3, the DNA is TGTGCCAGCAGTGGGAGGAGTAGCGGGTTCAATGAGCAGTTCTTC. Translation gives CASSGRSSGFNEQFF.

The V call is TRBV9, the J call TRBJ2-5; D not certain. The CDR3 has 16 residues. CDR1 is SGDLS, CDR2 YYNGEE, per germline. V was clipped by 0 bases and J by 5 bases, with 17 bases between them. The CDR3 loop is CASSVALGPPLETQYF. CDR3 DNA: TGTGCCAGCAGCGTAGCTTTAGGACCCCCCTTGGAGACCCAGTACTTC.

V and J are TRBV21-1 and TRBJ2-1. TRBV21-1 is designated a pseudogene. The CDR3 has 14 amino acids. The CDR3 is CASSIKGNANEQFF. The CDR3 DNA sequence: TGTGCCAGCAGCATAAAAGGGAACGCCAATGAGCAGTTCTTC.

The genes are TRBV7-6 and TRBJ2-3; 8 bases are a match to TRBD2. V lost 2 bases to trimming and J lost 3 bases; unmatched junction nucleotides: 4. The V gene's germline CDR1 is SGHVS and CDR2 FNYEAQ. This CDR3 spans 15 amino acids. The DNA of the CDR3 is TGTGCCAGCAGCTTATTTAGCGGGACTACAGATACGCAGTATTTT. Translation: CASSLFSGTTDTQYF.

The chain couples TRBV7-2 to TRBJ2-7, with TRBD1 matching over 8 bases. The J segment lost 2 bases and the V segment lost 3 bases, leaving 3 bases of the junction unmatched. This CDR3 comprises 14 residues. In germline, CDR1 is SGHTA, CDR2 FQGNSA. CDR3 nucleotide sequence: TGTGCCAGCAGCTTGTGGACAGGGACCTACGAGCAGTACTTC. As protein: CASSLWTGTYEQYF.

This rearrangement joins TRBV18 to TRBJ1-1, with 12 bases that match TRBD1. V was pared by 3 bases and J by 3 bases, with 2 bases of the junction left unmatched. This CDR3 is 15 amino acids long. The germline CDR1 and CDR2 sequences are KGHSH and LQKENI. CDR3 region: CASSPRDRGHTEAFF. The CDR3 bases are TGTGCCAGCTCACCCCGGGACAGGGGGCACACTGAAGCTTTCTTT.

The V call is TRBV6-6, the J call TRBJ2-5; no reliable D call. Germline V gene data show CDR1 as MNHNY and CDR2 as SVGAGI (reference sequence). This CDR3 region has 14 residues. Deletions cut 5 bases from V and 3 bases from J, with 13 bases between. The CDR3 protein is CASSDKDGKETQYF. The CDR3 DNA sequence: TGTGCCAGCAGTGACAAGGACGGAAAAGAGACCCAGTACTTC.

This clone has more than one count but fewer than ten. The chain has TRBV5-6 and TRBJ1-4; 8 bases agree with TRBD1. This CDR3 spans 13 amino acids. The trim removed 7 bases at V and 4 bases at J, leaving 3 bases unmatched. CDR1 and CDR2 (germline): SGHDT, YYEEEE. The CDR3 nucleotides are TGTGCCAGCCGGGACAGGTTTAATGAAAAACTGTTTTTT. Protein: CASRDRFNEKLFF.

The rearrangement uses TRBV28 and TRBJ2-7, with 7 bases matching TRBD1. J gave up 6 bases and V 7 bases, and 9 bases lay outside the gene matches. Germline assignment: CDR1 MDHEN and CDR2 SYDVKM. The CDR3 length is 13 residues. The CDR3, as DNA: TGTGCCAGCACCGCACTAGGGGGCGGCGAGCAGTACTTC. As protein: CASTALGGGEQYF.

The chain employs TRBV19 and TRBJ2-1; 8 positions match TRBD1. This CDR3 has 15 residues. V gave up 7 bases and J gave up 5 bases; unmatched junction bases: 10. Germline V CDR1 and CDR2: LNHDA, SQIVND (reference sequence). CDR3 sequence (DNA): TGTGCCAGTACCAAGCTACCACAGGGGGACAATGAGCAGTTCTTC. It yields the protein CASTKLPQGDNEQFF. The full variable domain, in which reference TRBV19 and TRBJ2-1 provide the parts outside the CDR3, is DGGITQSPKYLFRKEGQNVTLSCEQNLNHDAMYWYRQDPGQGLRLIYYSQIVNDFQKGDIAEGYSVSREKKESFPLTVTSAQKNPTAFYLCASTKLPQGDNEQFFGPGTRLTVL.

V and J are TRBV23-1 and TRBJ2-7, with D unclear. TRBV23-1 is labeled an ORF, and its function is uncertain. The CDR3 spans 12 residues. V gave up 8 bases and J gave up 0 bases, with 8 bases separating them. This chain's CDR3 is CASLRTSYEQYF. CDR3 sequence (DNA): TGCGCCAGCCTGCGGACCTCCTACGAGCAGTACTTC.

The chain joins TRBV9 to TRBJ2-7; 13 bases agree with TRBD2. The V gene's germline CDR1 is SGDLS and CDR2 YYNGEE. The CDR3 covers 16 residues. V lost 3 bases to trimming and J lost 4 bases; unmatched junction nucleotides: 7. The chain's CDR3 is CASSGGLAGELYEQYF. DNA for the CDR3: TGTGCCAGCAGCGGCGGACTAGCGGGAGAATTATACGAGCAGTACTTC. Supplemented by reference TRBV9 and TRBJ2-7, the full variable domain reads DSGVTQTPKHLITATGQRVTLRCSPRSGDLSVYWYQQSLDQGLQFLIQYYNGEERAKGNILERFSAQQFPDLHSELNLSSLELGDSALYFCASSGGLAGELYEQYFGPGTRLTVT.

The V gene is TRBV28, the J gene TRBJ1-2, with TRBD1 as a possible D gene (5 bases). This CDR3 region has 14 residues. Per the germline V gene, CDR1 is MDHEN and CDR2 is SYDVKM. The V end was cut by 3 bases, the J end by 7 bases, with 15 bases between. CDR3 DNA: TGTGCCAGCAGTTTTGTAACCACGGGGGTTGGCTACACCTTC. Translated, it gives CASSFVTTGVGYTF.

The J gene is TRBJ1-6, the V gene TRBV7-2, with D possibly TRBD1 on 5 matching bases. The V end was cut by 2 bases, the J end by 6 bases, with 11 bases between. Germline loops: CDR1 SGHTA, CDR2 FQGNSA. The length of the CDR3 is 15 residues. CDR3 nucleotides: TGTGCCAGCAGCTTAACCAGGGCTAGTAATTCACCCCTCCACTTT. Translating it yields CASSLTRASNSPLHF.

The chain joins TRBV5-1 to TRBJ2-1; TRBD1 agrees at 7 bases. V was clipped by 2 bases and J by 2 bases; unmatched bases: 1. The CDR3 is 14 amino acids. Germline V gene sequence: CDR1 SGHRS, CDR2 YFSETQ. CDR3 residues: CASSFTGAYNEQFF. For the CDR3, the DNA is TGCGCCAGCAGCTTTACAGGGGCCTACAATGAGCAGTTCTTC.

This chain connects TRBV5-4 to TRBJ1-2; maybe TRBD1 (5 bases). Germline V lookup: CDR1 SGHNT, CDR2 YYREEE (reference sequence). The CDR3 runs to 14 residues. V lost 5 bases and J 5 bases, leaving 16 bases between the germline ends. The CDR3 DNA is TGTGCCAGCAGTGATGGGCCCGGGGGGTATGGCTACACCTTC. The encoded protein is CASSDGPGGYGYTF.

The chain employs TRBV7-2 and TRBJ1-5, with 7 bases fitting TRBD1. The germline CDR1 and CDR2 sequences are SGHTA and FQGNSA. The CDR3 runs to 15 residues. Trimming took 1 base from V and 5 from J; bases not matched to a gene: 5. CDR3 sequence reads: CASSLETGWHQPQHF. The CDR3 nucleotides read TGTGCCAGCAGCTTAGAGACAGGGTGGCATCAGCCCCAGCATTTT.

The V call is TRBV7-9, the J call TRBJ1-6, with D tentatively TRBD1 (5 bases). The V end lost 3 bases, the J end lost 8 bases, and 11 bases lay between the germline ends. The CDR3 consists of 14 residues. Per germline, CDR1 SEHNR and CDR2 FQNEAQ (reference sequence). The chain's CDR3 is CASSFGGHYSPLHF. The CDR3 nucleotides read TGTGCCAGCAGCTTCGGGGGTCATTATTCACCCCTCCACTTT.